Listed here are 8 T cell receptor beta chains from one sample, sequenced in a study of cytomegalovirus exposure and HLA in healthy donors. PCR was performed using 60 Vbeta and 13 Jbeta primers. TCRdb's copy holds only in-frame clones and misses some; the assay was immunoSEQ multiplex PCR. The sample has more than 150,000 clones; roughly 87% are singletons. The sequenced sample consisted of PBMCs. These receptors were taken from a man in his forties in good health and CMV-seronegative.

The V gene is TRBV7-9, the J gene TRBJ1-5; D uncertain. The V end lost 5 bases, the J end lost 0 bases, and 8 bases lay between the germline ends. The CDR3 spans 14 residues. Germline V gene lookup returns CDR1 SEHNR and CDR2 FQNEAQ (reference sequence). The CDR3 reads CASSGVSSNQPQHF. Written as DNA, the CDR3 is TGTGCCAGCAGCGGAGTTAGTAGCAATCAGCCCCAGCATTTT.

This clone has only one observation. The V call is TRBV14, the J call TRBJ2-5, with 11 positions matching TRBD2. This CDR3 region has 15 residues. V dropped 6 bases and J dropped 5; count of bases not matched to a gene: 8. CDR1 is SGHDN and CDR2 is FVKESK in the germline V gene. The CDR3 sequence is CASRPLAGGLETQYF. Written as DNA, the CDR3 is TGTGCCAGCAGACCTCTAGCGGGAGGATTGGAGACCCAGTACTTC.

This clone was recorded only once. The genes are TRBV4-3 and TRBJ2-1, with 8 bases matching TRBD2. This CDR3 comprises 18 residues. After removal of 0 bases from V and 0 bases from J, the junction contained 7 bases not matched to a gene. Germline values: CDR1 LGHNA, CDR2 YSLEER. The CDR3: CASSQESSSGYSYNEQFF. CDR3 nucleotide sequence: TGCGCCAGCAGCCAAGAAAGCTCTAGCGGGTACTCCTACAATGAGCAGTTCTTC.

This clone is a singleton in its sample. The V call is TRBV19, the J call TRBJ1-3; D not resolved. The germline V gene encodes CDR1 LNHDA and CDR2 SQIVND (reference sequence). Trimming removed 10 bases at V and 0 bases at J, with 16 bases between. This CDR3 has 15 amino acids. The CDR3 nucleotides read TGTGCCAAACATTTGTCCCGGAGCTCTGGAAACACCATATATTTT. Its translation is CAKHLSRSSGNTIYF.

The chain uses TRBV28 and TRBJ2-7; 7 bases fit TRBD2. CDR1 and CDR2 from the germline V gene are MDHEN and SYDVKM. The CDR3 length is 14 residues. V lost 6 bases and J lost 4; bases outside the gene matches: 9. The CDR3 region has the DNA TGTGCCAGCAGCGTGGGAGGGAACCTGTACGAGCAGTACTTC. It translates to CASSVGGNLYEQYF.

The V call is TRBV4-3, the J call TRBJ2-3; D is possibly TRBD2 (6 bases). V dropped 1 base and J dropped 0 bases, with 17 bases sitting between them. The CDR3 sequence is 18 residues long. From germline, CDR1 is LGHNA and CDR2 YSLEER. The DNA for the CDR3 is TGCGCCAGCAGCCAAGGCGCCTTGTTAGCGGCTAGCACAGATACGCAGTATTTT. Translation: CASSQGALLAASTDTQYF.

This CDR3 reads CASSLPGQGSYEQYF. The CDR3 nucleotides read TGTGCCAGCAGTCTCCCCGGACAGGGCTCCTACGAGCAGTACTTC. V and J are TRBV25-1 and TRBJ2-7, with 8 nucleotides matching TRBD1. The CDR3 length is 15 residues. The junction had 6 bases not matched to a gene; V was cut back by 5 bases and J by 0 bases. In germline, CDR1 is MGHDK, CDR2 SYGVNS.

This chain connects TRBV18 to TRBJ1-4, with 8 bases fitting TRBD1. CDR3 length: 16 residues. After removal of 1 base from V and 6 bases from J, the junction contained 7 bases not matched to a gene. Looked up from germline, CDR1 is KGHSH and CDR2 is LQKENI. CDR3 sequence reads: CASSPRTGREYEKLFF. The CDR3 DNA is TGTGCCAGCTCACCACGGACAGGGCGGGAGTATGAAAAACTGTTTTTT.